One and the same sample provided the 10 T cell receptor beta chains below, sequenced in a study of T-cell reconstitution after alpha-beta-depleted transplantation in children. A library of TCRbeta sequences, prepared with unique molecular identifiers, was generated. TCRdb recomputed calls from the PCR reads with MiXCR, one row per CDR3 protein. The sample gives more than 200,000 distinct CDR3 sequences, roughly a quarter of which show up once; about 5% is in the top ten. This specimen was PBMCs, mostly from graft donor cells, taken 360 days after TCRalphabeta/CD19-depleted stem cell transplant. These receptors originate from a female patient aged 2-10 years who had a stem cell transplant for congenital amegakaryocytic thrombocytopenia, so the T cells may come from the graft donor.

The sample holds many counts of this clonotype. This chain connects TRBV29-1 to TRBJ2-5; 7 nucleotides match TRBD1. V lost 4 bases to trimming and J lost 5 bases; unmatched junction nucleotides: 7. The CDR3 consists of 13 residues. Germline values: CDR1 SQVTM, CDR2 ANQGSEA. CDR3 DNA: TGCAGCGTTGCCGCAGGGGGTGGGGAGACCCAGTACTTC. It yields the protein CSVAAGGGETQYF.

J is TRBJ1-6 and V is TRBV29-1; D may be TRBD1 (5 bases). The germline gives CDR1 SQVTM, CDR2 ANQGSEA. The CDR3 has 13 residues. Trimming stripped 5 bases from V and 4 bases from J, with 9 bases between. The CDR3 DNA follows: TGCAGCGTTAGGGACGTTTATAATTCACCCCTCCACTTT. This encodes CSVRDVYNSPLHF.

This clonotype was seen many times. The V gene is TRBV5-1, the J gene TRBJ2-1; D is perhaps TRBD1 or TRBD2 (5 bases each). This CDR3 contains 13 residues. Germline values: CDR1 SGHRS, CDR2 YFSETQ. V lost 4 bases and J lost 4, with 9 bases in between. This CDR3 reads CASSRDGYNEQFF. In nucleotides, the CDR3 is TGCGCCAGCAGCAGGGACGGTTACAATGAGCAGTTCTTC.

The chain couples TRBV25-1 to TRBJ1-1, with D hard to call. V dropped 5 bases and J dropped 5 bases, with 12 bases sitting between them. This CDR3 is 13 amino acids long. CDR1 is MGHDK, CDR2 SYGVNS, per germline. This CDR3 reads CASSTEEGTEAFF. CDR3 DNA: TGTGCCAGCAGTACTGAAGAAGGTACTGAAGCTTTCTTT.

The CDR3 protein is CSARSGGPFGNEQFF. CDR3 sequence (DNA): TGCAGTGCTAGATCGGGGGGGCCGTTCGGAAATGAGCAGTTCTTC. This chain links TRBV20-1 with TRBJ2-1; 8 positions match TRBD2. This CDR3 is 15 amino acids long. J gave up 7 bases and V 2 bases, and 10 bases lay outside the gene matches. Germline lookup yields CDR1 DFQATT and CDR2 SNEGSKA (reference sequence).

CDR3 nucleotide sequence: TGTGCCAGCTCGGTCGTCATCTACGAGCAGTACTTC. Protein product: CASSVVIYEQYF. The V gene is TRBV18, the J gene TRBJ2-7; D not certain. Trimming left V 6 bases short and J 3 bases short, with 9 bases between. CDR3 length equals 12 residues. CDR1 is KGHSH, CDR2 LQKENI, per germline.

This clonotype has ten or more counts. V gene TRBV20-1 combines with J gene TRBJ2-7, with TRBD2 matching 12 bases. Per germline, CDR1 DFQATT and CDR2 SNEGSKA (reference sequence). This CDR3 is 14 amino acids long. J lost 6 bases, V lost 1 base, and 4 bases had no gene match. CDR3 sequence reads: CSARASGRAAEQYF. In DNA, the CDR3 is TGCAGTGCTAGAGCTAGCGGGAGGGCGGCCGAGCAGTACTTC.

The V gene is TRBV5-1, the J gene TRBJ1-6; a possible D gene is TRBD1 (6 bases). Germline V gene lookup returns CDR1 SGHRS and CDR2 YFSETQ. V was shortened by 0 bases and J by 7 bases, with 11 bases between the two germline ends. The CDR3 loop spans 15 amino acids. The CDR3 here is CASSLEGGRNSPLHF. As DNA, the CDR3 is TGCGCCAGCAGCTTGGAAGGGGGAAGGAATTCACCCCTCCACTTT.

The chain carries TRBV4-1 and TRBJ2-3; 11 nucleotides line up with TRBD2. After removal of 0 bases from V and 1 base from J, the junction contained 3 bases not matched to a gene. Per germline, CDR1 MGHRA and CDR2 YSYEKL. This CDR3 is 17 amino acids long. The CDR3 is CASSQDPGLAGTDTQYF. The DNA for the CDR3 is TGCGCCAGCAGCCAAGATCCGGGACTAGCGGGCACAGATACGCAGTATTTT.

This clonotype has at least ten counts. The chain is built from TRBV11-2 and TRBJ2-7, with 8 bases that match TRBD1. The germline CDR1 and CDR2 sequences are SGHAT and FQNNGV. J gave up 3 bases and V 5 bases, and 6 bases lay outside the gene matches. There are 14 residues in the CDR3. For the CDR3, the DNA is TGTGCCAGCAGCGCCCGGACAGGGAGCTACGAGCAGTACTTC. Amino acids: CASSARTGSYEQYF.